The present T cell receptor (beta chain) was sequenced within a study of T cells after yellow fever vaccination. As for this clonotype: What it binds is unknown.

Germline lookup yields CDR1 LNHDA and CDR2 SQIVND (reference sequence). V was pared by 3 bases and J by 6 bases, with 17 bases of the junction left unmatched. The CDR3 has 18 residues. TCRdb re-called the 5' RACE reads with MiXCR, one entry per CDR3 protein. The table records 300,000 to 450,000 distinct CDR3 sequences, approximately 8% of them present only once. General study findings and limits: A faster peak, day 5 versus 15, was reached by the weaker secondary response.

The TCR sequence derives from a man aged 18 to 29 who received the YFV17D yellow fever vaccine. Material: PBMCs, obtained about 49 days after the first yellow fever vaccination. The gene calls are TRBV19 and TRBJ1-5; 7 bases agree with TRBD1. CDR3: CASSMAGGDLSVRQPQHF. CDR3 in DNA: TGTGCCAGTAGTATGGCAGGGGGTGATTTGAGCGTTCGTCAGCCCCAGCATTTT.